This T cell receptor (beta chain) was documented in a study of identical twins. Findings of the study overall: A lower insertion count was a feature of abundant cord blood beta clonotypes, with no such feature in memory repertoires. The conclusions drew on cross-sectional statistical analysis instead of tracking the same donors.

TCRdb itself ran the 5' RACE reads through MiXCR, one entry per CDR3 protein. The sample yields 250,000 to 350,000 distinct CDR3 sequences, about 8.1% seen once. Comments on this clonotype: What it binds is not known.

V lost 4 bases and J lost 4; bases outside the gene matches: 15. The V gene's germline CDR1 is KGHDR and CDR2 SFDVKD. The CDR3 is 18 residues long. This sample also appeared in a second study, on yellow fever vaccine responses in identical twins.

This sequence joins TRBV24-1 and TRBJ2-4; the match to TRBD1 covers 7 bases. The sequenced sample was memory (CD45RO+) T cells sorted from blood. This TCR was sampled from a woman aged 18 to 35 in good health. DNA for the CDR3: TGTGCCACCAGTGACAGTAGAGGGCAGGGGGTAGATAAAAACATTCAGTACTTC. This translates into CATSDSRGQGVDKNIQYF.